Given below is one T cell receptor beta chain in context. This sample was included in a study of patients and donors after allogeneic stem cell transplantation. TCRdb ran MiXCR on the RT-PCR reads and lists one entry per CDR3 protein. The sample has some 960,000 distinct CDR3 sequences, approximately 18% seen once. The CDR3 contains 15 residues. V dropped 0 bases and J dropped 0 bases, with 6 bases sitting between them. CDR1 and CDR2 (germline): SGDLS, YYNGEE. The material sequenced was blood, either unsorted or a sorted T cell fraction (not recorded which). The J gene is TRBJ1-4, the V gene TRBV9; D remains ambiguous. This clonotype was obtained from a human donor who was either an allogeneic HSCT recipient or a stem cell or donor lymphocyte infusion donor (not recorded which). It is not recorded whose cells these are; they may come from a transplant donor. CDR3 coding DNA: TGTGCCAGCAGCGTAGGGTTTGCAACTAATGAAAAACTGTTTTTT. This sequence encodes CASSVGFATNEKLFF.